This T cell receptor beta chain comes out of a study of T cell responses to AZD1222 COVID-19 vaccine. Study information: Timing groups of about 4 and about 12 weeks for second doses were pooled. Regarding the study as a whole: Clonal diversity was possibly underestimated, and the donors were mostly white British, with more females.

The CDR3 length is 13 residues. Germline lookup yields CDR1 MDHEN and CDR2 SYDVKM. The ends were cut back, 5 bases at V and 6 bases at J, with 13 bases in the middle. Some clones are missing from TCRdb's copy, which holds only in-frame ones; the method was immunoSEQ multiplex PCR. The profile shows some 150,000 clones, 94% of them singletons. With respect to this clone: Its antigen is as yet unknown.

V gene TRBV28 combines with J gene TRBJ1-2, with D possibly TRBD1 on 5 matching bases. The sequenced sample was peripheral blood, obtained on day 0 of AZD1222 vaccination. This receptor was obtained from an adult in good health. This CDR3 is CASSPGRVDGYTF. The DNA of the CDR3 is TGTGCCAGCAGTCCAGGGAGAGTAGATGGCTACACCTTC.